The T cell receptor beta chain described here comes from a study of blood T cell repertoires in COVID-19 (dated by TCRdb to 2019 to 2021). Study-level background: Samples from collaborators originated in the United States, Italy and Spain and spanned both the acute and convalescent phases of COVID-19. The prospective study material was composed of cDNA or gDNA derived from T cells, B-cell-depleted T cells, or PBMCs. The dataset comprised deeply sampled blood TCRbeta repertoires from subjects exposed to, actively infected with, or recovered from COVID-19. The repertoires were released in a freely available public database intended as a resource for research on the immune response to SARS-CoV-2. The samples were drawn from two sources: the first 160 participants of the ongoing ImmuneRACE study, and 950 to 1,500 subjects contributed by 6 global collaborators. The sample metadata nearly always contained a de-identified subject ID, COVID-19 status, age in years and sex. HLA class I and class II types, where available, came from metadata supplied by the sample provider rather than from assay-based typing. What the work shows at the level of the full study, not this receptor alone: The amount of clinical and demographic metadata varied by source and participant and was provided uncurated.

On this clone: The target of this receptor is not known. No much larger clone is present one base from it, and per-base qualities are unavailable.

The immunoSEQ Assay, a bias-controlled multiplex PCR, was used to amplify TCRbeta CDR3 regions from genomic DNA. Per the source publication's procedure: Within the assay, amplification of reference gene primers was used to estimate how many nucleated cells each sample contained. Sequence reads were collapsed and filtered to measure the absolute abundance of every unique TCRbeta CDR3 rearrangement. For each sample, productive Simpson clonality was calculated as the square root of Simpson's diversity index over productive rearrangements. In TCRdb, the immuneACCESS table is reduced to in-frame sequences with V and J assigned. These tables do not hold every clone; where another copy was compared, an unresolved V gene accounts for under half, and the others remain unexplained. V and J calls plus clone size are reproduced from that table; the DNA served to infer D and trimming. The sample contains 75,000 or so clones, 88% of them found a single time. Approximately 30% of the sample is held by the ten biggest clonotypes.

The junction carries 13 bases between V and J, which are trimmed by 6 bases and 4 bases respectively. From its cysteine to its phenylalanine, the CDR3 spans 13 amino acids. Just CDR3 DNA is preserved here, 39 bases in frame from base 1. The germline V gene provides CDR1 MNHEY and CDR2 SVGAGI. The collaborating institutions used their own protocols to collect whole blood in K2EDTA tubes. For TCRbeta analysis, collaborators shipped samples in one of three forms: frozen whole blood, isolated PBMCs, or DNA extracted from either of those sample types. This receptor was taken from a man aged 50 to 59 with acute or convalescent COVID-19. The chain employs TRBV6-5 and TRBJ2-7, with no confident D gene call. Input material: peripheral blood. The CDR3 is CASSASSGYEQYF. The nucleotide sequence is TGTGCCAGCAGCGCCTCGTCCGGGTACGAGCAGTACTTC.